A single sample gave rise to the 25 T cell receptor beta chains below, sequenced in a study of cytomegalovirus exposure and HLA in healthy donors. TCRdb keeps only in-frame clones here, not all; method: immunoSEQ multiplex PCR. The repertoire holds over 90,000 clones, with roughly 95% as singletons. The sequencing sample was made of PBMCs. All receptors derive from a woman between 18 and 30 years old in good health and CMV-seronegative.

This chain joins TRBV7-2 and TRBJ1-2; a weak D match, TRBD1 (6 bases). The germline CDR1 and CDR2 sequences are SGHTA and FQGNSA. V lost 7 bases to trimming and J lost 2 bases, with 8 bases between them. The CDR3 length is 12 residues. The CDR3 is CASTQGNYGYTF. The CDR3 bases are TGTGCCAGCACCCAGGGGAACTATGGCTACACCTTC.

The gene calls are TRBV19 and TRBJ2-7, with 7 bases that match TRBD1. The CDR3 extends over 14 amino acids. Germline CDR1 reads LNHDA; CDR2 reads SQIVND (reference sequence). Unmatched junction bases numbered 4, after V lost 3 bases and J lost 2 bases. The CDR3: CASSMSRGTYEQYF. CDR3 DNA: TGTGCCAGTAGTATGTCCAGGGGGACCTACGAGCAGTACTTC.

The J gene is TRBJ2-7, the V gene TRBV27; no firm D call. Germline V CDR1 and CDR2: MNHEY, SMNVEV (reference sequence). CDR3 length equals 13 residues. Trimming cost V 3 bases and J 5 bases, with 11 bases left between them. This CDR3 reads CASSFQLLHEQYF. The CDR3, as DNA: TGTGCCAGCAGTTTCCAACTTTTGCACGAGCAGTACTTC.

The rearrangement links TRBV5-4 to TRBJ2-3; maybe TRBD2 (6 bases). In germline, CDR1 is SGHNT, CDR2 YYREEE (reference sequence). V shed 1 base and J shed 8 bases, with 17 bases lying between them. The CDR3 runs to 15 residues. The CDR3 sequence is CASSLMGEVISTQYF. The CDR3 nucleotides read TGTGCCAGCAGCTTGATGGGGGAGGTAATCAGTACGCAGTATTTT.

This clone was observed a few times. The V and J genes are TRBV6-1 and TRBJ1-5, with TRBD1 identical over 9 bases. The V segment lost 2 bases and the J segment 6 bases; nucleotides outside the gene matches: 5. The CDR3 is 15 residues long. Germline values: CDR1 MNHNS, CDR2 SASEGT. The CDR3 coding sequence is TGTGCCAGCAGTGAACACGGACAGGGGAGTCAGCCCCAGCATTTT. This gives the protein CASSEHGQGSQPQHF.

This chain connects TRBV5-4 to TRBJ2-7; the D gene is possibly TRBD2 (6 bases). The CDR3 is made up of 14 amino acids. Germline V gene data show CDR1 as SGHNT and CDR2 as YYREEE (reference sequence). Deletions cut 5 bases from V and 2 bases from J, with 14 bases between. CDR3 amino acids: CASRRDSGPYEQYF. The CDR3 DNA reads TGTGCCAGCAGACGAGATAGCGGTCCCTACGAGCAGTACTTC.

The gene calls are TRBV7-2 and TRBJ1-2; D might be TRBD1 (5 bases). Germline V gene sequence: CDR1 SGHTA, CDR2 FQGNSA. The CDR3 sequence is 12 residues long. V lost 8 bases and J lost 5, with 12 bases in between. CDR3 sequence reads: CASQDRTYGYTF. The CDR3 DNA follows: TGTGCCAGCCAAGACAGAACATATGGCTACACCTTC.

The chain couples TRBV7-2 to TRBJ2-3; 8 bases match TRBD2. Germline lookup yields CDR1 SGHTA and CDR2 FQGNSA. The CDR3 length is 16 residues. The junction had 13 bases not matched to a gene; V was cut back by 7 bases and J by 4 bases. The chain's CDR3 is CASNFAGRAFADTQYF. The CDR3 DNA follows: TGTGCCAGCAACTTTGCCGGGAGGGCCTTCGCAGATACGCAGTATTTT.

V is TRBV7-2 and J is TRBJ1-2, with TRBD1 matching 8 bases. Germline CDR1 and CDR2: SGHTA and FQGNSA. The CDR3 runs to 15 residues. Trimming at V came to 1 base and at J to 7 bases, leaving 8 bases not matched to a gene. The CDR3 sequence: CASSLDQGAPGGYTF. As DNA, the CDR3 is TGTGCCAGCAGCTTAGATCAGGGGGCGCCGGGTGGCTACACCTTC.

The chain carries TRBV27 and TRBJ1-3; tentative D call: TRBD1 (6 bases). The CDR3 spans 15 residues. Germline CDR1 reads MNHEY; CDR2 reads SMNVEV (reference sequence). Trimming left V 5 bases short and J 7 bases short, with 18 bases between. The CDR3 DNA reads TGTGCCAGCAGTCCCACGTCAGGGGCCTGGAACACCATATATTTT. Translating gives CASSPTSGAWNTIYF.

This chain uses TRBV6-5 with TRBJ2-1; possible D gene TRBD1, 6 bases. V lost 0 bases to trimming and J lost 7 bases, with 13 bases between them. This CDR3 is 15 amino acids long. CDR1 and CDR2 (germline): MNHEY, SVGAGI. The CDR3 sequence: CASSYSLQGWNEQFF. In DNA form, the CDR3 reads TGTGCCAGCAGTTACTCCCTACAGGGTTGGAATGAGCAGTTCTTC.

This clone was seen a single time. The chain couples TRBV7-9 to TRBJ2-4, with a weak D call TRBD2 (6 bases). Germline V gene lookup returns CDR1 SEHNR and CDR2 FQNEAQ (reference sequence). CDR3 length: 13 amino acids. V gave up 9 bases and J gave up 6 bases, with 15 bases separating them. In DNA form, the CDR3 reads TGTGCCAGACCAGGAGGGGTGGCAAACATTCAGTACTTC. Its protein product is CARPGGVANIQYF.

The gene calls are TRBV5-1 and TRBJ2-3; TRBD1 might be the D (6 bases). The CDR3 is 17 residues long. Germline assignment: CDR1 SGHRS and CDR2 YFSETQ. V lost 3 bases and J lost 0, with 17 bases in between. In nucleotides, the CDR3 is TGCGCCAGCAGCTCAAGCGGTCAGGGGCCTAGCACAGATACGCAGTATTTT. The encoded protein is CASSSSGQGPSTDTQYF.

The chain combines TRBV13 with TRBJ2-7; 7 bases line up with TRBD1. The V and J ends lost 4 bases and 4 bases, in that order; junction bases with no gene match: 4. This CDR3 is built from 13 residues. Germline loops: CDR1 PRHDT, CDR2 FYEKMQ (reference sequence). The CDR3 is CASSSGTEYEQYF. The CDR3 DNA is TGTGCCAGCAGCTCCGGGACAGAATACGAGCAGTACTTC.

The V call is TRBV18, the J call TRBJ2-6; 8 bases map to TRBD1. CDR1 is KGHSH, CDR2 LQKENI, per germline. Trimming took 6 bases from V and 6 from J; bases not matched to a gene: 7. The CDR3 is made up of 15 amino acids. CDR3 coding DNA: TGTGCCAGCTCTCCTAAACAGGGGGAGGCCAACGTCCTGACTTTC. Translating gives CASSPKQGEANVLTF.

CDR3 DNA: TGTGCCAGCAGGCCGACAGGTTCCGAGCAGTACTTC. Residues: CASRPTGSEQYF. The chain has TRBV11-3 and TRBJ2-7; maybe TRBD1 (6 bases). CDR3 size: 12 residues. CDR1 SGHNT and CDR2 YENEEA come from the germline V gene. The germline V and J ends were trimmed by 6 bases and 6 bases, with 12 bases remaining between them. The complete variable domain, with remaining parts taken from reference TRBV11-3 and TRBJ2-7, reads EAGVVQSPRYKIIEKKQPVAFWCNPISGHNTLYWYLQNLGQGPELLIRYENEEAVDDSQLPKDRFSAERLKGVDSTLKIQPAELGDSAVYLCASRPTGSEQYFGPGTRLTVT.

V usage is TRBV7-8 and J usage is TRBJ2-1, with D perhaps TRBD2 (8 bases). The CDR3 contains 16 residues. Trimming removed 5 bases at V and 7 bases at J, with 21 bases between. Looked up from germline, CDR1 is SGHVS and CDR2 is FQNEAQ. The CDR3 loop reads CASSPTGQPGGNEQFF. As DNA, the CDR3 is TGTGCCAGCAGCCCGACGGGACAGCCGGGGGGGAATGAGCAGTTCTTC.

The V call is TRBV18, the J call TRBJ1-2; 10 nucleotides line up with TRBD1. The ends lost 3 bases at V and 2 bases at J; junction bases unmatched: 6. The CDR3 has 16 amino acids. Germline loops: CDR1 KGHSH, CDR2 LQKENI. The CDR3 reads CASSPTGGWVNYGYTF. DNA of the CDR3: TGTGCCAGCTCACCGACAGGGGGCTGGGTCAACTATGGCTACACCTTC.

This sequence joins TRBV5-4 and TRBJ2-7; weak D call: TRBD2 (5 bases). Trimming left V 2 bases short and J 2 bases short, with 14 bases between. This CDR3 is 15 amino acids long. Per germline, CDR1 SGHNT and CDR2 YYREEE (reference sequence). Here the CDR3 reads CASSFYTTGTYEQYF. CDR3 coding DNA: TGTGCCAGCAGCTTTTACACGACGGGGACCTACGAGCAGTACTTC.

The CDR3 loop reads CASSQDLAGEGYEQYF. The CDR3 nucleotides are TGTGCCAGCAGCCAAGATTTAGCGGGAGAAGGCTACGAGCAGTACTTC. The rearrangement joins TRBV4-2 to TRBJ2-7; 9 bases map to TRBD2. Germline values: CDR1 LGHNA, CDR2 YNFKEQ. V dropped 0 bases and J dropped 3; count of bases not matched to a gene: 6. The CDR3 has 16 amino acids.

The gene calls are TRBV11-3 and TRBJ2-5; a weak D match, TRBD2 (5 bases). The germline V gene encodes CDR1 SGHNT and CDR2 YENEEA. Trimming cost V 3 bases and J 5 bases, with 16 bases left between them. This CDR3 is 15 amino acids long. The CDR3 region is CASSFNPGPGETQYF. The CDR3 DNA sequence: TGTGCCAGCAGCTTTAACCCAGGACCGGGGGAGACCCAGTACTTC.

In this sample, this clone turned up a few times. This chain connects TRBV6-4 to TRBJ2-2; D is perhaps TRBD1 (5 bases). Per germline, CDR1 MRHNA and CDR2 SNTAGT. V lost 6 bases and J 1 base, leaving 6 bases between the germline ends. This CDR3 has 13 residues. This chain's CDR3 is CASSRENTGELFF. CDR3 in DNA: TGTGCCAGCAGCAGGGAGAACACCGGGGAGCTGTTTTTT.

The chain carries TRBV4-3 and TRBJ2-7; TRBD2 is a possible D gene (6 bases). The CDR3 is made up of 12 amino acids. Germline lookup yields CDR1 LGHNA and CDR2 YSLEER. Trimming cost V 1 base and J 5 bases, with 6 bases left between them. The CDR3 reads CASSQGGDEQYF. CDR3 DNA sequence: TGCGCCAGCAGCCAAGGCGGGGACGAGCAGTACTTC.

V gene TRBV5-1 combines with J gene TRBJ1-4; possibly TRBD1 for D (6 bases). CDR1 is SGHRS, CDR2 YFSETQ, per germline. The CDR3 extends over 15 amino acids. Trimming pared 2 bases from V and 2 bases from J, leaving 10 bases between. The CDR3 reads CASSLGGRTNEKLFF. CDR3 in DNA: TGCGCCAGCAGCTTAGGGGGACGGACTAATGAAAAACTGTTTTTT.

The V gene is TRBV5-1, the J gene TRBJ1-2; 10 nucleotides agree with TRBD1. CDR1 is SGHRS, CDR2 YFSETQ, per germline. The CDR3 sequence is 17 residues long. V dropped 0 bases and J dropped 0; count of bases not matched to a gene: 5. The CDR3 DNA sequence: TGCGCCAGCAGCTTGGGTGGGACAGGGGTAGCTAACTATGGCTACACCTTC. Protein sequence: CASSLGGTGVANYGYTF.